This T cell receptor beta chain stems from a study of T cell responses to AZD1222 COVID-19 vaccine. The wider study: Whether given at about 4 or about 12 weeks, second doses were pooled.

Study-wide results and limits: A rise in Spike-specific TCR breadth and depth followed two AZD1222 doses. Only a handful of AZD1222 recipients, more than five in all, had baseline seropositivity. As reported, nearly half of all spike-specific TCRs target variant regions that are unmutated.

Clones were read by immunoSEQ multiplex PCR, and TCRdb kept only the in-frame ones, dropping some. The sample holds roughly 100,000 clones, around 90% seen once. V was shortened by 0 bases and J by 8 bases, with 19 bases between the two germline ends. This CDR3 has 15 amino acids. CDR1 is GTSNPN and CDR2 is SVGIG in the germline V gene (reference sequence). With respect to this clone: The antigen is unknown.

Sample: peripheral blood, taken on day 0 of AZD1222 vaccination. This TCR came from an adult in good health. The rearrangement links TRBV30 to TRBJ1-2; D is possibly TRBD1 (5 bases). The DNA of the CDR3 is TGTGCCTGGAGTGTACGTGGGGCGGCCGGACCGGGCTACACCTTC. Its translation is CAWSVRGAAGPGYTF.